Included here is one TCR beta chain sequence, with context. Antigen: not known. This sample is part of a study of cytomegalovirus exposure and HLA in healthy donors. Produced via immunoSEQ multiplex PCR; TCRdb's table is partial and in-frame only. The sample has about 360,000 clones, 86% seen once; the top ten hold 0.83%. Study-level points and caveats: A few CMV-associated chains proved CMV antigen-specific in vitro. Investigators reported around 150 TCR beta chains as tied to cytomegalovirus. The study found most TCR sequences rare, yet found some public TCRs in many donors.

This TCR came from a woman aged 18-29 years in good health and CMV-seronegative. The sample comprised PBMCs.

The CDR3 spells CATSRDKMRNYNEQFF. The DNA for the CDR3 is TGTGCCACCAGCAGAGATAAGATGAGGAACTACAATGAGCAGTTCTTC. The genes are TRBV15 and TRBJ2-1, with unresolved D. Trimming removed 0 bases from V and 3 bases from J, with 12 bases in between. CDR3 length: 16 amino acids. In germline, CDR1 is LNHNV, CDR2 YYDKDF (reference sequence).